This T cell receptor beta chain was recovered during a study of CD8+CD57+ T cells in acquired aplastic anemia. It was patients with CD8+CD57+ cell expansion by flow cytometry who were chosen for sequencing. Trimming cost V 9 bases and J 5 bases; bases outside gene matches: 5. The CDR3 extends over 13 amino acids. Germline values: CDR1 MNHNY, CDR2 SVGAGI (reference sequence). Template material for TCR beta VDJ and CDR3 profiling consisted of genomic DNA. MiXCR, run by TCRdb on the reads, gives a single entry per CDR3 protein. The sample comprises 250,000 or so distinct CDR3 sequences, around 43% of which are singletons, and under 9% rests with the top ten.

This receptor was taken from a human donor with aplastic anemia. The chain combines TRBV6-6 with TRBJ2-3, with 10 bases aligning to TRBD2. Sequencing was done on a sample of sorted CD4+, CD8+, or CD8+CD57+ T cells (not recorded which) from PBMCs. The CDR3 DNA sequence: TGTGCCAGTAGTAGCGGGGGGATAGATACGCAGTATTTT. Translated: CASSSGGIDTQYF.